This T cell receptor beta chain was retrieved from a study of CD8+CD57+ T cells in acquired aplastic anemia. Study details: When averaged, DNA from sorted CD4+ and CD8+ cells came to approximately 3 ug. Among healthy donors, CD4+ cells averaged about 11 million reads.

The germline CDR1 and CDR2 sequences are KGHDR and SFDVKD. This CDR3 has 17 residues. Trimming at V came to 3 bases and at J to 5 bases, leaving 10 bases not matched to a gene. The use of genomic DNA as template underpinned the TCR beta VDJ and CDR3 profiling. TCRdb recomputed calls from the reads with MiXCR, one row per CDR3 protein. The sample records over 200,000 distinct CDR3 sequences, roughly 55% being singletons. The V and J genes are TRBV24-1 and TRBJ2-1; 9 bases map to TRBD1. The sequencing sample was made of sorted CD4+, CD8+, or CD8+CD57+ T cells (not recorded which) from PBMCs. The sequence was collected from a human donor in good health. Here the CDR3 DNA reads TGTGCCACCAGTGATAGTGGACAGGGGCCCAGAGACAATGAGCAGTTCTTC. It yields the protein CATSDSGQGPRDNEQFF.